Shown below are 8 T cell receptor beta chains from a single sample sequenced in a study of OX40 agonist ivuxolimab in advanced cancers. TCRdb's copy holds only in-frame clones and misses some; the assay was immunoSEQ multiplex PCR. The sample has tens of thousands of clones, roughly nine tenths seen once. Here the sequenced sample was CD4+ or CD8+ T cells sorted from blood, taken in a trial of the OX40 agonist ivuxolimab. All receptors come from an adult with an advanced solid tumor such as melanoma, head and neck, liver or kidney cancer.

This rearrangement joins TRBV13 to TRBJ1-2; no firm D call. The CDR3 totals 17 residues. The germline V and J ends were trimmed by 4 bases and 3 bases, with 21 bases remaining between them. Per germline, CDR1 PRHDT and CDR2 FYEKMQ (reference sequence). The CDR3 protein is CASSSTSSIGLYYGYTF. The CDR3 nucleotides read TGTGCCAGCAGCTCCACTTCGAGTATCGGACTTTACTATGGCTACACCTTC. Full variable domain (missing parts from reference TRBV13 and TRBJ1-2): AAGVIQSPRHLIKEKRETATLKCYPIPRHDTVYWYQQGPGQDPQFLISFYEKMQSDKGSIPDRFSAQQFSDYHSELNMSSLELGDSALYFCASSSTSSIGLYYGYTFGSGTRLTVV.

The chain recombines TRBV13 with TRBJ2-3; 8 bases are a match to TRBD2. Germline V CDR1 and CDR2: PRHDT, FYEKMQ (reference sequence). J was trimmed by 6 bases and V by 2 bases; bases with no gene match: 4. The CDR3 sequence is 14 residues long. The CDR3 sequence is CASSLSGSPDTQYF. The CDR3 region has the DNA TGTGCCAGCAGCTTAAGCGGGAGCCCCGATACGCAGTATTTT.

This clone was picked up a small number of times. The chain has TRBV6-1 and TRBJ1-1, with 7 bases identical to TRBD1. CDR1 MNHNS and CDR2 SASEGT come from the germline V gene. The CDR3 totals 15 residues. Trimming cost V 2 bases and J 4 bases; bases outside gene matches: 7. CDR3 DNA: TGTGCCAGCAGTGAATTGGCGGACAGGCCCACTGAAGCTTTCTTT. This codes for CASSELADRPTEAFF.

This clone was counted a single time. This chain joins TRBV28 and TRBJ2-7; the D is unclear. Looked up from germline, CDR1 is MDHEN and CDR2 is SYDVKM. Trimming pared 1 base from V and 12 bases from J, leaving 16 bases between. The CDR3 has 13 amino acids. The chain's CDR3 is CASSLSPAGPGYF. For the CDR3, the DNA is TGTGCCAGCAGTTTATCCCCGGCAGGCCCGGGGTACTTC.

J is TRBJ2-5 and V is TRBV11-1, with D uncertain. V was cut by 6 bases and J by 1 base, with 9 bases left in between. Germline V gene data show CDR1 as SGHAT and CDR2 as FQDESV (reference sequence). The CDR3 covers 13 residues. The CDR3 here is CASRPRSQETQYF. CDR3 bases: TGTGCCAGCAGACCCCGCAGCCAAGAGACCCAGTACTTC.

This sequence joins TRBV19 and TRBJ2-7, with a possible D match to TRBD2 (5 bases). The V gene's germline CDR1 is LNHDA and CDR2 SQIVND (reference sequence). The length of the CDR3 is 15 residues. V was trimmed by 1 base and J by 2 bases, leaving 12 bases between them. CDR3 loop: CASSIAGGLTYEQYF. CDR3 coding DNA: TGTGCCAGTAGTATAGCGGGCGGGCTAACCTACGAGCAGTACTTC.

The chain is built from TRBV4-1 and TRBJ2-5; 8 positions match TRBD1. Germline CDR1 is MGHRA and CDR2 is YSYEKL. After removal of 0 bases from V and 4 bases from J, the junction contained 1 base not matched to a gene. The CDR3 spans 14 residues. The CDR3 DNA is TGCGCCAGCAGCCAAGACAGGGGGCGAGAGACCCAGTACTTC. Encoded protein: CASSQDRGRETQYF.

The chain employs TRBV28 and TRBJ2-7; 9 bases are a match to TRBD2. V lost 8 bases, J lost 2 bases, and 7 bases stayed unmatched. The CDR3 spans 14 residues. Germline V lookup: CDR1 MDHEN, CDR2 SYDVKM. The DNA of the CDR3 is TGTGCCAGCGGGATAGCGGGAGAAACCTACGAGCAGTACTTC. Translating it yields CASGIAGETYEQYF.